The 7 T cell receptor beta chains given below trace back to one sample, sequenced in a study of CD8 T cells in ankylosing spondylitis. Study-wide points: Characteristic of ankylosing spondylitis blood, it appeared, was a TCR beta motif comprising several highly homologous variants.

What these receptors recognize is not known. TCRdb called the 5' RACE reads again in MiXCR, with one record for every CDR3 protein. The data show under 850,000 distinct CDR3 sequences, with under 20% seen just once and under 20% held by the top ten. The sample was blood, either unsorted or a sorted T cell fraction (not recorded which). The source of these receptors is a male donor with ankylosing spondylitis.

The chain links TRBV27 to TRBJ2-3; 10 bases line up with TRBD2. Germline loops: CDR1 MNHEY, CDR2 SMNVEV (reference sequence). The CDR3 extends over 14 amino acids. V lost 7 bases to trimming and J lost 11 bases; unmatched junction nucleotides: 12. The CDR3 DNA is TGTGCCAGCATTAAGCGGGGGGGCATTATGAGGCAGTATTTT. This sequence encodes CASIKRGGIMRQYF.

The chain recombines TRBV28 with TRBJ2-3, with D possibly matching TRBD2 (6 bases). V was pared by 6 bases and J by 2 bases, with 18 bases between. CDR3 length: 16 amino acids. The germline CDR1 and CDR2 sequences are MDHEN and SYDVKM. The DNA of the CDR3 is TGTGCCAGCAGCCCCGGAGGCGCGGGGCACACAGATACGCAGTATTTT. Residues: CASSPGGAGHTDTQYF. The full variable domain, its missing parts supplied by reference TRBV28 and TRBJ2-3, is DVKVTQSSRYLVKRTGEKVFLECVQDMDHENMFWYRQDPGLGLRLIYFSYDVKMKEKGDIPEGYSVSREKKERFSLILESASTNQTSMYLCASSPGGAGHTDTQYFGPGTRLTVL.

The chain has TRBV7-2 and TRBJ2-5; the match to TRBD2 covers 7 bases. With V trimmed by 1 base and J by 5 bases, 7 bases remained unmatched. Looked up from germline, CDR1 is SGHTA and CDR2 is FQGNSA. The CDR3 length is 15 residues. The CDR3 region has the DNA TGTGCCAGCAGCTTAGTGGCGGGGGAGCGGGAGACCCAGTACTTC. Translated, it gives CASSLVAGERETQYF.

This clonotype occurred a few times. The genes are TRBV20-1 and TRBJ2-5, with 12 nucleotides matching TRBD2. Trimming at V came to 0 bases and at J to 5 bases, leaving 13 bases not matched to a gene. The germline gives CDR1 DFQATT, CDR2 SNEGSKA (reference sequence). The CDR3 is 18 residues long. CDR3 in amino acids: CSARDHNGLAGGPETQYF. The CDR3 DNA is TGCAGTGCTAGAGATCACAATGGGCTAGCGGGAGGGCCCGAGACCCAGTACTTC.

This clonotype was recorded a few times. The gene calls are TRBV24-1 and TRBJ2-2; D ambiguous. The CDR3 has 15 amino acids. Germline V gene data show CDR1 as KGHDR and CDR2 as SFDVKD. V was trimmed by 1 base and J by 2 bases, leaving 7 bases between them. Here the CDR3 DNA reads TGTGCCACCAGTGATTTCACGCCCAACACCGGGGAGCTGTTTTTT. Amino acid sequence: CATSDFTPNTGELFF.

The V and J genes are TRBV6-1 and TRBJ1-5; D is unclear. This CDR3 comprises 15 residues. V lost 6 bases, J lost 4 bases, and 16 bases lay in between. Looked up from germline, CDR1 is MNHNS and CDR2 is SASEGT. Here the CDR3 reads CASSLAGRTNQPQHF. Written as DNA, the CDR3 is TGTGCCAGCAGCCTGGCTGGACGGACTAATCAGCCCCAGCATTTT.

This chain links TRBV4-2 with TRBJ2-1, with 7 bases matching TRBD2. Germline CDR1 reads LGHNA; CDR2 reads YNFKEQ. V dropped 2 bases and J dropped 1; count of bases not matched to a gene: 5. The length of the CDR3 is 16 residues. The CDR3, as DNA: TGTGCCAGCAGCCAAAATCGCGGGAGTTCCTACAATGAGCAGTTCTTC. Its protein product is CASSQNRGSSYNEQFF.